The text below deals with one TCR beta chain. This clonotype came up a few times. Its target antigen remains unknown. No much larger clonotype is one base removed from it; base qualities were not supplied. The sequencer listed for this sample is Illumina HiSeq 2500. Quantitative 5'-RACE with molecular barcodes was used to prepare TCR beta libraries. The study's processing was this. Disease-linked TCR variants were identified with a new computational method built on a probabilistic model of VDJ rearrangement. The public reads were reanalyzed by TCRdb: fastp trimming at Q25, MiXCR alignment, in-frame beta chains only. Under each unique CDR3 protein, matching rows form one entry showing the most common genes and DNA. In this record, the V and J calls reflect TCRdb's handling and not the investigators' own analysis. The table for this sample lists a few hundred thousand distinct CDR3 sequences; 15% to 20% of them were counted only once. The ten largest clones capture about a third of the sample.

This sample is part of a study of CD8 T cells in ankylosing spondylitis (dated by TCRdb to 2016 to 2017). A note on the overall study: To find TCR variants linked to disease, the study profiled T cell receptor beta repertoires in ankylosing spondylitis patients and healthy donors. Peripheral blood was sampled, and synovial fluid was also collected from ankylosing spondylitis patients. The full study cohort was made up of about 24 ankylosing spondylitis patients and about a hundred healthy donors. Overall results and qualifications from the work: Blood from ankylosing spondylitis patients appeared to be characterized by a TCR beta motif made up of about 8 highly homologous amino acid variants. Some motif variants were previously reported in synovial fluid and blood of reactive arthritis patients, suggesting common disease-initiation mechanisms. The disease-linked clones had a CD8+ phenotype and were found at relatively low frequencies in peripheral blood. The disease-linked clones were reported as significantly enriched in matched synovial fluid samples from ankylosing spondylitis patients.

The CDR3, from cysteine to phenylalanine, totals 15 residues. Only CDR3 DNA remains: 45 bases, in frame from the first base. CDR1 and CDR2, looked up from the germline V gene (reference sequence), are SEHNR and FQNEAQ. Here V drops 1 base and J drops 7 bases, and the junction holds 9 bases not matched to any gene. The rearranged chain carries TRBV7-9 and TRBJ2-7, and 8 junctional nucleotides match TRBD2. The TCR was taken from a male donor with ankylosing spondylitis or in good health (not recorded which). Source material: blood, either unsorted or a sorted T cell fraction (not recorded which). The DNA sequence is TGTGCCAGCAGCTTAGGTGTAGCGGGAAGGTGGGAGCAGTACTTC. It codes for CASSLGVAGRWEQYF.